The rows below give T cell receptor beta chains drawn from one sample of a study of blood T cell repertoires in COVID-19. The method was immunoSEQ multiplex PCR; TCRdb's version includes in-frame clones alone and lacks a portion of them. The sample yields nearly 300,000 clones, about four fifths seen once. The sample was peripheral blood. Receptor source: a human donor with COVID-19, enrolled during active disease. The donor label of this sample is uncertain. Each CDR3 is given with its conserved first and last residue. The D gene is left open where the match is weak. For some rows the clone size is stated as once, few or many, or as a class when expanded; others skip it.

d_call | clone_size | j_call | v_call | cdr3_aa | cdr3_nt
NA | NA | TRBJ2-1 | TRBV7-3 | CASSLGLTGGNEQFF | TGTGCCAGCAGCCTGGGACTGACGGGTGGCAATGAGCAGTTCTTC
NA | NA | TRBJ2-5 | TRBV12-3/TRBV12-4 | CASSQGIETQYF | TGTGCCAGCAGTCAGGGGATTGAGACCCAGTACTTC
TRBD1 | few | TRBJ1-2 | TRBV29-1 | CSVLDRVALGYTF | TGCAGCGTCCTAGACAGGGTAGCATTAGGCTACACCTTC
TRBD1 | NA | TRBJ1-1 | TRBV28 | CASYPRGQLNTEAFF | TGTGCCAGCTACCCCCGGGGACAGCTGAACACTGAAGCTTTCTTT
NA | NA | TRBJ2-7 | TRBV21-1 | CARLGTASPYEQYF | TGTGCCAGATTGGGGACAGCCTCTCCCTACGAGCAGTACTTC
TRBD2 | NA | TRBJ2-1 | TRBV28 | CASSFWNPSGMGEQFF | TGTGCCAGCAGTTTTTGGAACCCTAGCGGGATGGGTGAGCAGTTCTTC
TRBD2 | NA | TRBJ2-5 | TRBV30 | CASDLAGVRETQYF | TGTGCCTCCGATTTAGCGGGAGTAAGGGAGACCCAGTACTTC
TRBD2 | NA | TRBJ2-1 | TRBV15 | CATSRSRTSRDNEQFF | TGTGCCACCAGCAGATCCAGGACTAGCCGGGACAATGAGCAGTTCTTC
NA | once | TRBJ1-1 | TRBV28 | CASSQVSAGGTEAFF | TGTGCCAGCAGCCAAGTCTCCGCCGGGGGCACTGAAGCTTTCTTT
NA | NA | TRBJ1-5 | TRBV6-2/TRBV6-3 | CASSSGGGGYFQPQHF | TGTGCCAGCAGTTCGGGGGGTGGCGGCTATTTTCAGCCCCAGCATTTT
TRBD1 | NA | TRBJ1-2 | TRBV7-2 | CASKLRGTVYFYGYTF | TGTGCCAGCAAACTACGGGGGACAGTTTACTTCTATGGCTACACCTTC
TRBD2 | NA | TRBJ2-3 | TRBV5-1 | CASSLLTSGRTTSTDTQYF | TGCGCCAGCAGCCTCCTGACTAGCGGAAGGACCACTAGCACAGATACGCAGTATTTT
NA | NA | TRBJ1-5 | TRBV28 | CASSLDRRPQHF | TGCGCCAGCAGTTTAGACCGGAGGCCCCAGCATTTT
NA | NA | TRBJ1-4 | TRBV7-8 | CASSLGPRDEKLFF | TGTGCCAGCAGCTTAGGACCGCGGGATGAAAAACTGTTTTTT
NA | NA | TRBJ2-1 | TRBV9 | CASSVGGLNNEQFF | TGTGCCAGCAGCGTGGGAGGACTCAACAATGAGCAGTTCTTC
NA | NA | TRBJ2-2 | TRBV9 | CASSTQGTGELFF | TGTGCCAGCAGCACTCAGGGAACCGGGGAGCTGTTTTTT
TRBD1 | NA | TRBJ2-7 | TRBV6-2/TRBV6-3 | CASSYSGDSSYEQYF | TGTGCCAGCAGTTACTCTGGGGACAGTTCTTACGAGCAGTACTTC
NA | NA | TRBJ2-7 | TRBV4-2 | CASSQDTAREWGEQYF | TGTGCCAGCAGCCAAGATACGGCCAGGGAATGGGGAGAGCAGTACTTC
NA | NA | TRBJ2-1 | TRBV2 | CASKQDTNNEQFF | TGTGCCAGCAAGCAGGACACTAACAATGAGCAGTTCTTC
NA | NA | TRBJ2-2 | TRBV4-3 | CASSQDLPAGELFF | TGCGCCAGCAGCCAAGATCTACCCGCCGGGGAGCTGTTTTTT
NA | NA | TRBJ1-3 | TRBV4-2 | CASSYNVGSGNTIYF | TGTGCCAGCAGTTACAATGTTGGCTCTGGAAACACCATATATTTT
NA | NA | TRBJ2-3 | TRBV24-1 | CATRGTGDTQYF | TGTGCCACCAGGGGCACAGGCGATACGCAGTATTTT
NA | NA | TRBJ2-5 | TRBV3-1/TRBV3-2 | CASSSDSQETQYF | TGTGCCAGCAGCTCAGACAGCCAAGAGACCCAGTACTTC
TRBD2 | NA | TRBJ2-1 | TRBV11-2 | CASSLEGLANEQFF | TGTGCCAGCAGCTTAGAGGGACTAGCGAATGAGCAGTTCTTC
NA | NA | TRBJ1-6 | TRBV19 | CASSITGDSPLHF | TGTGCCAGTAGTATAACAGGCGATTCACCCCTCCACTTT
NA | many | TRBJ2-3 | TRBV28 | CASSLAFYTQYF | TGTGCCAGCAGTTTAGCGTTTTATACGCAGTATTTT
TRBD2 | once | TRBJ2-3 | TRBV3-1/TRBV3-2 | CASSRRGLAGGGTDTQYF | TGTGCCAGCAGCAGAAGGGGCCTAGCGGGAGGTGGCACAGATACGCAGTATTTT
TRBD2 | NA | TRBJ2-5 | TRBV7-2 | CASSESRTSGLQETQYF | TGTGCCAGCAGCGAATCTAGGACTAGCGGGTTACAAGAGACCCAGTACTTC
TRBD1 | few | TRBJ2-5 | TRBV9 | CASSEGQGAETQYF | TGTGCCAGCAGCGAAGGACAGGGGGCAGAGACCCAGTACTTC
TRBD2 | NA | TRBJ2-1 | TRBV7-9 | CASSLGAGRAYNEQFF | TGTGCCAGCAGCTTAGGGGCCGGGAGGGCCTACAATGAGCAGTTCTTC